These 8 T cell receptor beta chains came from one sample sequenced in a study of blood T cells in healthy people across ages (dated by TCRdb to 2013 to 2016). Library creation used 5' RACE. The reads were generated on an Illumina HiSeq 2500. The second PCR ran for about 7 to 11 cycles and used a J-beta primer mix along with a sample-barcoded 5' primer. Using fastp trimming at Q25 and MiXCR clonotype assembly, TCRdb reanalyzed the public sequencing data and kept in-frame beta chains. Every entry covers one CDR3 protein and lists the most common genes and DNA from its rows. The sample includes about 640,000 distinct CDR3 sequences, with around three fifths observed a single time. Of the sample, 30% to 45% is held by the ten largest clones. Sequenced: blood. These receptors all stem from a man aged 55 to 70 in good health.

This clonotype turned up a few times. The CDR3 here is CASSSPSGGAGEQFF. For the CDR3, the DNA is TGTGCCAGCAGCTCCCCAAGCGGGGGGGCCGGTGAGCAGTTCTTC. This chain uses TRBV7-2 with TRBJ2-1; TRBD2 agrees at 10 bases. This CDR3 region has 15 residues. V dropped 4 bases and J dropped 9; count of bases not matched to a gene: 9. Germline CDR1 and CDR2: SGHTA and FQGNSA.

The chain combines TRBV21-1 with TRBJ2-7; the D call in the table, TRBD1, was not verified against the DNA. TRBV21-1 is a recognized pseudogene. The CDR3 sequence is 14 residues long. This CDR3 reads CASSKVEGGYEQYF. The CDR3 DNA reads as TGTGCCAGCAGCAAAGTGGAGGGGGGCTACGAGCAGTACTTC.

CDR3 sequence reads: CSVYNRGQAFF. The DNA for the CDR3 is TGCAGCGTCTATAACAGGGGGCAGGCTTTCTTT. V gene TRBV29-1 combines with J gene TRBJ1-1; 9 bases fit TRBD1. CDR3 size: 11 residues. CDR1 is SQVTM, CDR2 ANQGSEA, per germline. Germline trimming cut 6 bases from V and 11 bases from J; bases unmatched to any gene: 7.

This clonotype was observed a few times. The rearrangement links TRBV6-5 to TRBJ1-6, with unresolved D. In germline, CDR1 is MNHEY, CDR2 SVGAGI. The ends were cut back, 0 bases at V and 7 bases at J, with 16 bases in the middle. The CDR3 covers 17 residues. The CDR3 DNA is TGTGCCAGCAGTTACTCCCTGTCGGCAGTAATGAATTCACCCCTCCACTTT. This translates into CASSYSLSAVMNSPLHF.

This clonotype was seen a few times. V usage is TRBV3-1 and J usage is TRBJ2-7; 8 bases fit TRBD2. Germline V CDR1 and CDR2: LGHDT, YNNKEL (reference sequence). CDR3 length: 13 amino acids. The J segment lost 10 bases and the V segment lost 4 bases, leaving 9 bases of the junction unmatched. The CDR3 region is CASSPGASGQQYF. Written as DNA, the CDR3 is TGTGCCAGCAGCCCCGGGGCTAGCGGGCAACAGTACTTC.

The chain is built from TRBV10-3 and TRBJ2-4; 9 bases match TRBD1. Trimming at V came to 3 bases and at J to 3 bases, leaving 6 bases not matched to a gene. Germline V lookup: CDR1 ENHRY, CDR2 SYGVKD. The CDR3 covers 16 residues. The CDR3 protein is CAISEGTGGVKNIQYF. The CDR3 DNA reads as TGTGCCATCAGTGAAGGAACAGGGGGCGTCAAAAACATTCAGTACTTC.

This clonotype has a handful of counts. J is TRBJ2-7 and V is TRBV20-1; tentatively, D is TRBD1 (6 bases). With 4 bases removed from V and 4 bases from J, the gap between germline ends came to 11 bases. Germline V lookup: CDR1 DFQATT, CDR2 SNEGSKA (reference sequence). The CDR3 contains 12 residues. In DNA form, the CDR3 reads TGCAGTGCTACCCGACAGGAGTACGAGCAGTACTTC. Encoded protein: CSATRQEYEQYF.

The CDR3 loop is CASSFTTGGVWETQYF. The CDR3 bases are TGTGCCAGCAGTTTTACAACAGGGGGCGTGTGGGAGACCCAGTACTTC. This chain connects TRBV6-1 to TRBJ2-5; 9 bases match TRBD1. Germline CDR1 MNHNS, CDR2 SASEGT. This CDR3 has 16 residues. J was trimmed by 5 bases and V by 5 bases; bases with no gene match: 12.